These T cell receptor beta chains were read from a single sample in a study of T cells in Graves' hyperthyroidism and ophthalmopathy. TCRdb analysed the multiplex PCR reads with MiXCR anew, one entry per CDR3 protein. The data show some 560,000 distinct CDR3 sequences, 14% seen once. The sequencing input was blood. The receptors come from a woman aged 40 to 50 with Graves' hyperthyroidism. Both conserved end residues are part of each CDR3. A D gene is named only where the DNA matches it firmly. The size field is filled for only some rows; it gives once, few, many or a size class.

V gene: TRBV15; J gene: TRBJ1-1; D gene: NA; clone size: many; CDR3 protein: CATSPVARANTEAFF; CDR3 DNA: TGTGCCACCAGTCCAGTCGCACGCGCGAACACTGAAGCTTTCTTT
V gene: TRBV7-8; J gene: TRBJ2-5; D gene: NA; clone size: many; CDR3 protein: CASSLPSGTSDLETQYF; CDR3 DNA: TGTGCCAGCAGCTTACCTTCCGGGACGTCGGATCTGGAGACCCAGTACTTC
V gene: TRBV6-1; J gene: TRBJ1-5; D gene: NA; clone size: few; CDR3 protein: CASRRDGNQPQHF; CDR3 DNA: TGTGCCAGCCGGAGGGATGGCAATCAGCCCCAGCATTTT
V gene: TRBV2; J gene: TRBJ1-1; D gene: NA; clone size: many; CDR3 protein: CASSARGNTEAFF; CDR3 DNA: TGTGCCAGCAGTGCCAGGGGGAACACTGAAGCTTTCTTT
V gene: TRBV6-1; J gene: TRBJ2-1; D gene: NA; clone size: many; CDR3 protein: CASSKLIDNYNEQFF; CDR3 DNA: TGTGCCAGCAGTAAGCTTATAGATAACTACAATGAGCAGTTCTTC
V gene: TRBV12-3/TRBV12-4; J gene: TRBJ2-1; D gene: TRBD2; clone size: many; CDR3 protein: CASTPGGGRAVAEQFF; CDR3 DNA: TGTGCCAGCACCCCCGGGGGCGGGAGGGCCGTCGCTGAGCAGTTCTTC
V gene: TRBV5-6; J gene: TRBJ2-1; D gene: NA; clone size: many; CDR3 protein: CASSLGVNNEQFF; CDR3 DNA: TGTGCCAGCAGCTTGGGGGTAAACAATGAGCAGTTCTTC
V gene: TRBV28; J gene: TRBJ2-7; D gene: TRBD1; clone size: NA; CDR3 protein: CATAGTGGKGYEQYF; CDR3 DNA: TGTGCCACCGCCGGGACAGGGGGCAAGGGGTACGAGCAGTACTTC
V gene: TRBV10-3; J gene: TRBJ2-3; D gene: NA; clone size: NA; CDR3 protein: CAISEASDTQYF; CDR3 DNA: TGTGCCATCAGTGAGGCATCAGATACGCAGTATTTT
V gene: TRBV2; J gene: TRBJ1-1; D gene: NA; clone size: many; CDR3 protein: CASSGSPPAEAFF; CDR3 DNA: TGTGCCAGCAGTGGGTCCCCGCCGGCTGAAGCTTTCTTT
V gene: TRBV12-3/TRBV12-4; J gene: TRBJ2-1; D gene: TRBD2; clone size: NA; CDR3 protein: CASSPGLAGGGSYNEQFF; CDR3 DNA: TGTGCCAGCAGTCCGGGACTAGCGGGAGGGGGCTCCTACAATGAGCAGTTCTTC
V gene: TRBV7-2; J gene: TRBJ1-1; D gene: NA; clone size: many; CDR3 protein: CASSLAVANTEAFF; CDR3 DNA: TGTGCCAGCAGCTTAGCGGTAGCGAACACTGAAGCTTTCTTT
V gene: TRBV12-3/TRBV12-4; J gene: TRBJ2-7; D gene: NA; clone size: NA; CDR3 protein: CASTRGHEQYF; CDR3 DNA: TGTGCCAGCACTAGAGGCCACGAGCAGTACTTC
V gene: TRBV27; J gene: TRBJ2-7; D gene: TRBD2; clone size: NA; CDR3 protein: CASSPRGGLAGVSHEQYF; CDR3 DNA: TGTGCCAGCAGCCCCCGGGGCGGACTAGCGGGAGTATCCCACGAGCAGTACTTC
V gene: TRBV5-1; J gene: TRBJ1-6; D gene: NA; clone size: few; CDR3 protein: CASSLTGPSYSPLHF; CDR3 DNA: TGCGCCAGCAGCTTGACAGGCCCTAGCTATTCACCCCTCCACTTT
V gene: TRBV3-1; J gene: TRBJ2-7; D gene: TRBD2; clone size: many; CDR3 protein: CASSQKLAGNYEQYF; CDR3 DNA: TGTGCCAGCAGCCAAAAGCTAGCGGGAAACTACGAGCAGTACTTC
V gene: TRBV19; J gene: TRBJ1-2; D gene: TRBD1; clone size: few; CDR3 protein: CASSIATGGRSGYTF; CDR3 DNA: TGTGCCAGTAGTATAGCGACAGGGGGAAGAAGTGGCTACACCTTC
V gene: TRBV28; J gene: TRBJ2-3; D gene: NA; clone size: many; CDR3 protein: CASSPVGRTTDTQYF; CDR3 DNA: TGTGCCAGCAGCCCTGTGGGGAGGACCACAGATACGCAGTATTTT
V gene: TRBV2; J gene: TRBJ1-1; D gene: TRBD1; clone size: many; CDR3 protein: CASSQTGEAFF; CDR3 DNA: TGTGCCAGCAGTCAGACAGGGGAAGCTTTCTTT
V gene: TRBV12-3/TRBV12-4; J gene: TRBJ2-1; D gene: TRBD2; clone size: many; CDR3 protein: CASSFSTSGPASEQFF; CDR3 DNA: TGTGCCAGCAGTTTTTCCACTAGCGGGCCCGCCAGTGAGCAGTTCTTC
V gene: TRBV14; J gene: TRBJ2-7; D gene: NA; clone size: many; CDR3 protein: CASSRQGRDGYEQYF; CDR3 DNA: TGTGCCAGCAGCCGGCAGGGGCGGGATGGATACGAGCAGTACTTC
V gene: TRBV25-1; J gene: TRBJ1-4; D gene: NA; clone size: many; CDR3 protein: CASSEYIGLGGTTNEKLFF; CDR3 DNA: TGTGCCAGCAGTGAATACATCGGATTGGGGGGGACAACTAATGAAAAACTGTTTTTT
V gene: TRBV6-1; J gene: TRBJ2-6; D gene: TRBD1; clone size: many; CDR3 protein: CASSPLDRVPSGANVLTF; CDR3 DNA: TGTGCCAGCAGTCCCCTGGACAGGGTCCCATCTGGGGCCAACGTCCTGACTTTC
V gene: TRBV11-2; J gene: TRBJ2-3; D gene: NA; clone size: many; CDR3 protein: CASSVDSGWGTQYF; CDR3 DNA: TGTGCCAGCAGCGTCGATAGCGGCTGGGGTACGCAGTATTTT
V gene: TRBV11-2; J gene: TRBJ2-2; D gene: NA; clone size: many; CDR3 protein: CASSRGANTGELFF; CDR3 DNA: TGTGCCAGCAGCAGAGGGGCGAACACCGGGGAGCTGTTTTTT
V gene: TRBV30; J gene: TRBJ1-1; D gene: TRBD1; clone size: many; CDR3 protein: CAWSATGKGSTEAFF; CDR3 DNA: TGTGCCTGGAGTGCGACAGGGAAGGGGAGCACTGAAGCTTTCTTT
V gene: TRBV27; J gene: TRBJ2-1; D gene: TRBD2; clone size: many; CDR3 protein: CASGTSGYNEQFF; CDR3 DNA: TGTGCCAGCGGGACTAGCGGGTACAATGAGCAGTTCTTC
V gene: TRBV28; J gene: TRBJ2-1; D gene: NA; clone size: NA; CDR3 protein: CASSLRGRGREQFF; CDR3 DNA: TGTGCCAGCAGTTTAAGGGGGAGGGGTAGAGAGCAGTTCTTC
V gene: TRBV7-9; J gene: TRBJ2-7; D gene: NA; clone size: many; CDR3 protein: CASSTSQGNYEQYF; CDR3 DNA: TGTGCCAGCAGCACTAGCCAGGGAAACTACGAGCAGTACTTC
V gene: TRBV28; J gene: TRBJ1-6; D gene: TRBD1; clone size: NA; CDR3 protein: CASRPPRQGNSPLHF; CDR3 DNA: TGTGCCAGCAGACCACCCAGACAGGGAAATTCACCCCTCCACTTT
V gene: TRBV2; J gene: TRBJ2-7; D gene: NA; clone size: many; CDR3 protein: CASRYYEQYF; CDR3 DNA: TGTGCCAGCAGGTACTACGAGCAGTACTTC
V gene: TRBV6-2/TRBV6-3; J gene: TRBJ2-7; D gene: TRBD2; clone size: many; CDR3 protein: CASSSPPGLGNYEQYF; CDR3 DNA: TGTGCCAGCAGTTCACCCCCGGGACTAGGGAACTACGAGCAGTACTTC
V gene: TRBV11-3; J gene: TRBJ2-3; D gene: NA; clone size: many; CDR3 protein: CASSLVETTQYF; CDR3 DNA: TGTGCCAGCAGCTTAGTTGAGACAACGCAGTATTTT
V gene: TRBV6-5; J gene: TRBJ1-1; D gene: NA; clone size: few; CDR3 protein: CASSYGYREQDTEAFF; CDR3 DNA: TGTGCCAGCAGTTACGGTTACAGGGAACAGGACACTGAAGCTTTCTTT
V gene: TRBV25-1; J gene: TRBJ2-5; D gene: NA; clone size: few; CDR3 protein: CASTAQAPETQYF; CDR3 DNA: TGTGCCAGCACGGCCCAGGCCCCAGAGACCCAGTACTTC
V gene: TRBV28; J gene: TRBJ1-2; D gene: NA; clone size: many; CDR3 protein: CASTPLDNPRSYTF; CDR3 DNA: TGTGCCAGCACCCCACTGGACAACCCTCGGAGCTACACCTTC
V gene: TRBV19; J gene: TRBJ1-5; D gene: NA; clone size: few; CDR3 protein: CATQDQYNQPQHF; CDR3 DNA: TGTGCCACCCAGGACCAATACAATCAGCCCCAGCATTTT
V gene: TRBV3-1; J gene: TRBJ2-1; D gene: NA; clone size: many; CDR3 protein: CASSQEGDHEQFF; CDR3 DNA: TGTGCCAGCAGCCAAGAAGGGGACCATGAGCAGTTCTTC
V gene: TRBV18; J gene: TRBJ2-1; D gene: TRBD1; clone size: NA; CDR3 protein: CASSRTGFNEQFF; CDR3 DNA: TGTGCCAGCTCGCGGACAGGATTCAATGAGCAGTTCTTC
V gene: TRBV5-5; J gene: TRBJ2-2; D gene: TRBD2; clone size: NA; CDR3 protein: CASHREGGTGELFF; CDR3 DNA: TGTGCCAGCCATAGGGAGGGAGGCACCGGGGAGCTGTTTTTT
V gene: TRBV12-3/TRBV12-4; J gene: TRBJ1-5; D gene: TRBD1; clone size: many; CDR3 protein: CASSGTGQQPQHF; CDR3 DNA: TGTGCCAGCAGTGGGACAGGGCAGCAGCCCCAGCATTTT
V gene: TRBV5-1; J gene: TRBJ2-7; D gene: TRBD2; clone size: many; CDR3 protein: CASSSFAGEAYEQYF; CDR3 DNA: TGCGCCAGCAGCTCCTTCGCGGGAGAGGCCTACGAGCAGTACTTC
V gene: TRBV5-1; J gene: TRBJ2-1; D gene: TRBD2; clone size: NA; CDR3 protein: CASSWGSGKEQFF; CDR3 DNA: TGCGCCAGCAGCTGGGGTAGCGGGAAAGAGCAGTTCTTC
V gene: TRBV5-5; J gene: TRBJ2-4; D gene: NA; clone size: NA; CDR3 protein: CASSRGGTGDIQYF; CDR3 DNA: TGTGCCAGCAGCCGGGGGGGGACAGGCGACATTCAGTACTTC
V gene: TRBV20-1; J gene: TRBJ2-7; D gene: TRBD2; clone size: NA; CDR3 protein: CSAILAGTYEQYF; CDR3 DNA: TGCAGTGCGATACTAGCGGGGACATACGAGCAGTACTTC
V gene: TRBV6-1; J gene: TRBJ1-2; D gene: NA; clone size: few; CDR3 protein: CASTRTGGAGNYGYTF; CDR3 DNA: TGTGCCAGCACGAGGACGGGGGGCGCCGGGAACTATGGCTACACCTTC
V gene: TRBV27; J gene: TRBJ2-5; D gene: TRBD2; clone size: NA; CDR3 protein: CASSFGSGRGETQYF; CDR3 DNA: TGTGCCAGCAGTTTTGGTAGCGGGAGGGGGGAGACCCAGTACTTC
V gene: TRBV29-1; J gene: TRBJ1-1; D gene: NA; clone size: many; CDR3 protein: CSVGTDGRSTEAFF; CDR3 DNA: TGCAGCGTCGGGACCGATGGACGGTCCACTGAAGCTTTCTTT
V gene: TRBV12-3/TRBV12-4; J gene: TRBJ1-4; D gene: NA; clone size: few; CDR3 protein: CASKRVGEKLFF; CDR3 DNA: TGTGCCAGCAAGAGGGTGGGTGAAAAACTGTTTTTT
V gene: TRBV27; J gene: TRBJ1-5; D gene: NA; clone size: NA; CDR3 protein: CASSGLGSNQPQHF; CDR3 DNA: TGTGCCAGTTCAGGGTTAGGAAGCAATCAGCCCCAGCATTTT
V gene: TRBV18; J gene: TRBJ2-5; D gene: TRBD2; clone size: many; CDR3 protein: CASSPRASSGTETQYF; CDR3 DNA: TGTGCCAGCTCACCACGGGCAAGTAGCGGGACAGAGACCCAGTACTTC
V gene: TRBV6-1; J gene: TRBJ1-6; D gene: NA; clone size: few; CDR3 protein: CASSDRFEAPLHF; CDR3 DNA: TGTGCCAGCAGTGACAGGTTCGAGGCACCCCTCCACTTT
V gene: TRBV3-1; J gene: TRBJ1-1; D gene: NA; clone size: many; CDR3 protein: CASSQDEGANTEAFF; CDR3 DNA: TGTGCCAGCAGCCAAGATGAAGGGGCTAACACTGAAGCTTTCTTT